One and the same sample provided the 29 T cell receptor beta chains below, sequenced in a study of control samples from healthy donors and cancer patients. Produced via immunoSEQ multiplex PCR; TCRdb's table is partial and in-frame only. Among approximately 63,000 clones, approximately 85% were seen once, and the ten largest hold approximately 5%. Material for sequencing was blood. The source is a man in his forties in good health.

The V call is TRBV12-3 or TRBV12-4, the J call TRBJ1-1; D not resolved. The CDR3 sequence is 12 residues long. Trimming pared 5 bases from V and 1 base from J, leaving 5 bases between. The CDR3 DNA follows: TGTGCCAGCAGTCCCGAGAACACTGAAGCTTTCTTT. Amino acids: CASSPENTEAFF.

The chain combines TRBV19 with TRBJ1-3; D uncertain. Deletions cut 3 bases from V and 4 bases from J, with 10 bases between. CDR1 is LNHDA and CDR2 is SQIVND in the germline V gene (reference sequence). The CDR3 sequence is 14 residues long. The CDR3 DNA is TGTGCCAGTAGTATCACAGCTATCGGAAACACCATATATTTT. The encoded protein is CASSITAIGNTIYF. The complete variable domain, with remaining parts taken from reference TRBV19 and TRBJ1-3, reads DGGITQSPKYLFRKEGQNVTLSCEQNLNHDAMYWYRQDPGQGLRLIYYSQIVNDFQKGDIAEGYSVSREKKESFPLTVTSAQKNPTAFYLCASSITAIGNTIYFGEGSWLTVV.

The count of this clone is one. This CDR3 is CASSLSYRTYEQYF. The CDR3 region has the DNA TGTGCCAGCAGCTTATCCTACAGGACCTACGAGCAGTACTTC. The chain couples TRBV5-5 to TRBJ2-7, with D perhaps TRBD1 (5 bases). The V gene lost 2 bases and the J gene lost 2 bases, with 11 bases spanning the gap. This CDR3 is built from 14 residues. Germline V gene data show CDR1 as SGHKS and CDR2 as YYEKEE (reference sequence).

V is TRBV4-3 and J is TRBJ2-7; TRBD2 matches at 11 bases. Germline assignment: CDR1 LGHNA and CDR2 YSLEER. The CDR3 is 16 residues long. With V trimmed by 2 bases and J by 4 bases, 7 bases remained unmatched. Here the CDR3 reads CASSQSLAGGRYEQYF. CDR3 nucleotide sequence: TGCGCCAGCAGCCAAAGTTTAGCGGGAGGGCGGTACGAGCAGTACTTC.

This chain links TRBV5-6 with TRBJ1-6; D call uncertain. V was pared by 3 bases and J by 6 bases, with 10 bases between. CDR1 is SGHDT and CDR2 is YYEEEE in the germline V gene. The CDR3 consists of 14 residues. Here the CDR3 reads CASSSGILNSPLHF. CDR3 sequence (DNA): TGTGCCAGCAGCTCCGGGATTCTTAATTCACCCCTCCACTTT.

This chain links TRBV7-8 with TRBJ1-6, with 8 bases lining up with TRBD1. The V gene's germline CDR1 is SGHVS and CDR2 FQNEAQ. This CDR3 is 15 amino acids long. J lost 7 bases, V lost 5 bases, and 7 bases had no gene match. For the CDR3, the DNA is TGTGCCAGCAGCCCGACAGGGGCCTCCAATTCACCCCTCCACTTT. It codes for CASSPTGASNSPLHF.

This clone was seen more than once but under ten times. The chain combines TRBV5-4 with TRBJ1-4; TRBD1 agrees at 9 bases. J was trimmed by 7 bases and V by 4 bases; bases with no gene match: 8. The CDR3 is 15 residues long. In germline, CDR1 is SGHNT, CDR2 YYREEE (reference sequence). Here the CDR3 DNA reads TGTGCCAGCAGCCTAAACAGGGGGCAGGGTGAAAAACTGTTTTTT. It codes for CASSLNRGQGEKLFF.

The V and J genes are TRBV5-4 and TRBJ2-3; a possible D gene is TRBD2 (6 bases). This CDR3 spans 14 amino acids. In germline, CDR1 is SGHNT, CDR2 YYREEE (reference sequence). V was shortened by 4 bases and J by 4 bases, with 13 bases between the two germline ends. For the CDR3, the DNA is TGTGCCAGCAGCGCCCGACTAGAAGCAGATACGCAGTATTTT. As protein: CASSARLEADTQYF.

This rearrangement joins TRBV4-3 to TRBJ2-1; 10 bases are shared with TRBD2. This CDR3 comprises 17 residues. J gave up 9 bases and V 3 bases, and 14 bases lay outside the gene matches. CDR1 is LGHNA, CDR2 YSLEER, per germline. In nucleotides, the CDR3 is TGCGCCAGCAGCCAGCAAACCGGGACTAGCGTCACCGGTGAGCAGTTCTTC. Translation gives CASSQQTGTSVTGEQFF.

CDR3 DNA sequence: TGTGCCAGCAGCTTTGCAGGGATGGACACTGAAGCTTTCTTT. Its translation is CASSFAGMDTEAFF. The rearrangement links TRBV7-9 to TRBJ1-1; TRBD1 is a possible D gene (5 bases). CDR1 SEHNR and CDR2 FQNEAQ come from the germline V gene (reference sequence). Trimming cost V 3 bases and J 3 bases, with 11 bases left between them. The CDR3 sequence is 14 residues long.

This chain joins TRBV5-1 and TRBJ2-5, with 9 bases identical to TRBD1. The germline gives CDR1 SGHRS, CDR2 YFSETQ. The J segment lost 3 bases and the V segment lost 5 bases, leaving 5 bases of the junction unmatched. This CDR3 contains 14 residues. The CDR3 nucleotides read TGCGCCAGCAGGGTGGGGACAGGGAAAGAGACCCAGTACTTC. Translated: CASRVGTGKETQYF.

The chain links TRBV5-8 to TRBJ1-5; unclear D gene. Trimming removed 3 bases from V and 0 bases from J, with 7 bases in between. Germline V lookup: CDR1 SGHTS, CDR2 YDEGEE. CDR3 size: 14 residues. The CDR3 sequence is CASSYDVSNQPQHF. The CDR3 DNA sequence: TGTGCCAGCAGCTATGACGTTAGCAATCAGCCCCAGCATTTT.

This clone was seen just once. The CDR3 DNA reads TGTGCCAGCTCACCAAACCGCGTGGGGTATGGCTACACCTTC. Translated, it gives CASSPNRVGYGYTF. The rearrangement joins TRBV18 to TRBJ1-2; D uncertain. The V gene's germline CDR1 is KGHSH and CDR2 LQKENI. Trimming left V 2 bases short and J 5 bases short, with 12 bases between. There are 14 residues in the CDR3.

The chain is built from TRBV9 and TRBJ1-6; no firm D call. CDR3 length: 15 amino acids. V lost 0 bases and J 7 bases, leaving 11 bases between the germline ends. Germline V gene lookup returns CDR1 SGDLS and CDR2 YYNGEE. The CDR3 nucleotides are TGTGCCAGCAGCGTAGTTGAGACACCGAATTCACCCCTCCACTTT. This codes for CASSVVETPNSPLHF.

The gene calls are TRBV28 and TRBJ2-7; 9 bases are a match to TRBD1. The CDR3 is 15 residues long. CDR1 is MDHEN, CDR2 SYDVKM, per germline. Trimming cost V 5 bases and J 2 bases; bases outside gene matches: 7. In DNA form, the CDR3 reads TGTGCCAGCAGTCCGCAATACAGGGGGCCCTACGAGCAGTACTTC. This sequence encodes CASSPQYRGPYEQYF. Based on the CDR3 plus reference TRBV28 and TRBJ2-7, the full variable domain is DVKVTQSSRYLVKRTGEKVFLECVQDMDHENMFWYRQDPGLGLRLIYFSYDVKMKEKGDIPEGYSVSREKKERFSLILESASTNQTSMYLCASSPQYRGPYEQYFGPGTRLTVT.

This rearrangement joins TRBV6-6 to TRBJ1-3; 7 bases are shared with TRBD1. The CDR3 is made up of 15 amino acids. The germline V gene encodes CDR1 MNHNY and CDR2 SVGAGI (reference sequence). V lost 2 bases to trimming and J lost 6 bases; unmatched junction nucleotides: 7. CDR3 protein: CASSYEGGAVNTIYF. CDR3 nucleotide sequence: TGTGCCAGCAGTTACGAAGGGGGCGCTGTAAACACCATATATTTT.

DNA for the CDR3: TGTGCCAGCAGTTACTCGAGCCAGGGCTCTTCAGCTTTCTTT. Its translation: CASSYSSQGSSAFF. This sequence joins TRBV6-6 and TRBJ1-1; possible D gene TRBD1, 5 bases. The germline CDR1 and CDR2 sequences are MNHNY and SVGAGI (reference sequence). Trimming took off 0 bases at V and 10 bases at J, with 15 bases between the two ends. The CDR3 spans 14 residues.

The chain has TRBV6-1 and TRBJ1-2; tentatively, D is TRBD1 (6 bases). The germline CDR1 and CDR2 sequences are MNHNS and SASEGT. This CDR3 contains 14 residues. The ends were cut back, 2 bases at V and 8 bases at J, with 15 bases in the middle. In DNA form, the CDR3 reads TGTGCCAGCAGTGAACAAGGGACATCAGGAGGCTACACCTTC. Protein: CASSEQGTSGGYTF.

V and J are TRBV18 and TRBJ1-5, with D possibly TRBD1 on 5 matching bases. CDR3 length: 16 residues. In germline, CDR1 is KGHSH, CDR2 LQKENI. Trimming pared 3 bases from V and 0 bases from J, leaving 12 bases between. The CDR3 nucleotides are TGTGCCAGCTCACCGCGGGGGGAGAATAGCAATCAGCCCCAGCATTTT. Residues: CASSPRGENSNQPQHF.

The CDR3 loop reads CASSGGALSTDTQYF. The CDR3 bases are TGTGCCAGCAGCGGCGGGGCCCTAAGCACAGATACGCAGTATTTT. V is TRBV6-5 and J is TRBJ2-3; possible D gene TRBD2, 6 bases. Germline V gene sequence: CDR1 MNHEY, CDR2 SVGAGI. V dropped 6 bases and J dropped 0 bases, with 13 bases sitting between them. The CDR3 consists of 15 residues.

This clone was recorded only once. The chain carries TRBV11-3 and TRBJ1-1; TRBD1 matches 10 bases. Germline V gene data show CDR1 as SGHNT and CDR2 as YENEEA. The ends lost 5 bases at V and 6 bases at J; junction bases unmatched: 9. The CDR3 has 15 amino acids. CDR3 residues: CASSATGTGVSEAFF. The CDR3 DNA reads TGTGCCAGCAGCGCAACCGGGACAGGGGTTTCTGAAGCTTTCTTT.

This chain links TRBV5-1 with TRBJ1-3; TRBD1 might be the D (5 bases). The germline CDR1 and CDR2 sequences are SGHRS and YFSETQ. The CDR3 spans 15 residues. The V end was cut by 0 bases, the J end by 3 bases, with 10 bases between. CDR3 amino acids: CASSLVPGGGNTIYF. The DNA of the CDR3 is TGCGCCAGCAGCTTGGTTCCGGGGGGTGGAAACACCATATATTTT.

This rearrangement joins TRBV2 to TRBJ1-2, with 7 bases fitting TRBD1. This CDR3 region has 14 residues. The germline gives CDR1 SNHLY, CDR2 FYNNEI. J was trimmed by 6 bases and V by 8 bases; bases with no gene match: 12. CDR3 DNA sequence: TGTGCCAGCGGGGGGGACAGTGAAACGCATGGCTACACCTTC. It yields the protein CASGGDSETHGYTF.

This chain joins TRBV12-3 or TRBV12-4 and TRBJ1-2; D is perhaps TRBD1 (6 bases). V shed 3 bases and J shed 4 bases, with 6 bases lying between them. CDR3 length equals 12 residues. The CDR3 DNA is TGTGCCAGCAGTTTGGACAGCTATGGCTACACCTTC. It is translated as CASSLDSYGYTF.

The rearrangement uses TRBV15 and TRBJ2-7; possible D gene TRBD2, 5 bases. V lost 2 bases, J lost 5 bases, and 7 bases lay in between. The germline V gene encodes CDR1 LNHNV and CDR2 YYDKDF (reference sequence). The CDR3 consists of 12 residues. DNA of the CDR3: TGTGCCACCAGCAGAATCGGGGACGAGCAGTACTTC. Translated: CATSRIGDEQYF.

This clone was found a few times. The rearrangement links TRBV19 to TRBJ1-2, with D perhaps matching TRBD1 (5 bases). Germline CDR1 reads LNHDA; CDR2 reads SQIVND (reference sequence). The CDR3 totals 16 residues. With 1 base removed from V and 5 bases from J, the gap between germline ends came to 17 bases. The CDR3 reads CASSIGRGRALYGYTF. The CDR3 region has the DNA TGTGCCAGTAGTATAGGCCGGGGACGGGCTTTATATGGCTACACCTTC.

This clone was seen a single time. The CDR3 spells CSVESGSTDTQYF. CDR3 nucleotide sequence: TGCAGCGTTGAAAGCGGGAGCACAGATACGCAGTATTTT. J is TRBJ2-3 and V is TRBV29-1; D might be TRBD2 (6 bases). Germline assignment: CDR1 SQVTM and CDR2 ANQGSEA. V lost 2 bases and J 0 bases, leaving 6 bases between the germline ends. The CDR3 has 13 residues.

J is TRBJ2-7 and V is TRBV5-4; 10 bases match TRBD1. With V trimmed by 2 bases and J by 2 bases, 7 bases remained unmatched. This CDR3 contains 16 residues. CDR1 and CDR2 from the germline V gene are SGHNT and YYREEE (reference sequence). CDR3: CASSLKPGQGTYEQYF. The CDR3 coding sequence is TGTGCCAGCAGCTTAAAACCGGGACAGGGGACCTACGAGCAGTACTTC. Together with reference TRBV5-4 and TRBJ2-7, the CDR3 gives the full variable domain: ETGVTQSPTHLIKTRGQQVTLRCSSQSGHNTVSWYQQALGQGPQFIFQYYREEENGRGNFPPRFSGLQFPNYSSELNVNALELDDSALYLCASSLKPGQGTYEQYFGPGTRLTVT.

The CDR3 spells CASSTSGGISEAFF. The CDR3 region has the DNA TGTGCCAGCAGCACCTCAGGGGGCATTAGTGAAGCTTTCTTT. This rearrangement joins TRBV7-3 to TRBJ1-1, with 8 bases matching TRBD1. Germline values: CDR1 SGHTA, CDR2 FQGTGA. The CDR3 is made up of 14 amino acids. The V gene end was trimmed by 5 bases and the J gene end by 7 bases; junction bases not matched to a gene: 9.